One and the same sample provided the 10 T cell receptor beta chains below, sequenced in a study of blood T cell repertoires in COVID-19. Clones were read by immunoSEQ multiplex PCR, and TCRdb kept only the in-frame ones, dropping some. This table holds roughly 380,000 clones, 87% found once. Specimen: PBMCs or T cells enriched from blood (not recorded which). The receptors originated from a man aged 30 to 39 who had recovered from COVID-19.

The CDR3: CASSTGGATEAFF. DNA for the CDR3: TGTGCCAGCAGTACTGGGGGGGCCACTGAAGCTTTCTTT. This chain connects TRBV2 to TRBJ1-1; D may be TRBD1 (6 bases). The germline V and J ends were trimmed by 5 bases and 4 bases, with 11 bases remaining between them. Germline V CDR1 and CDR2: SNHLY, FYNNEI. The CDR3 runs 13 residues.

The chain joins TRBV2 to TRBJ1-1; 7 bases align to TRBD1. V lost 7 bases and J lost 6; bases outside the gene matches: 8. The CDR3 runs 13 residues. CDR1 is SNHLY and CDR2 is FYNNEI in the germline V gene. CDR3 amino acids: CASTPDRDPEAFF. CDR3 nucleotide sequence: TGTGCCAGCACCCCAGACAGGGACCCTGAAGCTTTCTTT.

This chain joins TRBV4-1 and TRBJ2-1; D is uncertain. The CDR3 has 13 amino acids. Germline V gene data show CDR1 as MGHRA and CDR2 as YSYEKL. The ends were cut back, 1 base at V and 8 bases at J, with 9 bases in the middle. The CDR3 region is CASSQASGDEQFF. The CDR3 nucleotides are TGCGCCAGCAGCCAAGCCTCAGGCGATGAGCAGTTCTTC.

CDR3 sequence (DNA): TGTGCCAGCAGCCAAGATCCGAAGCTCCTATATGGCTACACCTTC. Translation: CASSQDPKLLYGYTF. The gene calls are TRBV3-1 (or the pseudogene TRBV3-2) and TRBJ1-2; no reliable D call. CDR1 is LGHDT and CDR2 is YNNKEL in the germline V gene (reference sequence). Trimming pared 0 bases from V and 5 bases from J, leaving 13 bases between. The CDR3 has 15 residues.

This clone showed up just once. The chain joins TRBV15 to TRBJ2-3, with D perhaps TRBD1 (5 bases). CDR3 size: 15 residues. V was cut by 2 bases and J by 4 bases, with 13 bases left in between. Per the germline V gene, CDR1 is LNHNV and CDR2 is YYDKDF (reference sequence). The CDR3 DNA sequence: TGTGCCACCAGCAGACAGGGTCGATCCTCAGATACGCAGTATTTT. Protein: CATSRQGRSSDTQYF.

The chain employs TRBV20-1 and TRBJ1-2; possible D gene TRBD1, 5 bases. Germline V CDR1 and CDR2: DFQATT, SNEGSKA (reference sequence). V was shortened by 3 bases and J by 1 base, with 12 bases between the two germline ends. This CDR3 comprises 14 residues. DNA of the CDR3: TGCAGTGCTAGTCAGGGTTTGGATAACTATGGCTACACCTTC. This gives the protein CSASQGLDNYGYTF.

V gene TRBV6-1 combines with J gene TRBJ2-5; possibly TRBD1 for D (6 bases). Germline V gene data show CDR1 as MNHNS and CDR2 as SASEGT. This CDR3 contains 13 residues. V lost 1 base, J lost 5 bases, and 8 bases lay in between. The CDR3: CASSEGGHETQYF. The DNA of the CDR3 is TGTGCCAGCAGTGAAGGGGGACACGAGACCCAGTACTTC.

This clone has a handful of counts. V and J are TRBV10-3 and TRBJ1-5; tentatively, D is TRBD1 (5 bases). The CDR3 has 15 residues. Trimming removed 0 bases at V and 6 bases at J, with 12 bases between. CDR1 is ENHRY, CDR2 SYGVKD, per germline. The CDR3 protein is CAISESKGVGQPQHF. The CDR3 region has the DNA TGTGCCATCAGTGAGTCTAAAGGGGTAGGTCAGCCCCAGCATTTT.

V is TRBV5-1 and J is TRBJ2-1, with a weak D call TRBD2 (5 bases). The CDR3 spans 15 residues. V shed 3 bases and J shed 0 bases, with 10 bases lying between them. From germline, CDR1 is SGHRS and CDR2 YFSETQ. The CDR3 reads CASSSAGYSYNEQFF. For the CDR3, the DNA is TGCGCCAGCAGCTCGGCGGGCTACTCCTACAATGAGCAGTTCTTC.

The chain combines TRBV7-8 with TRBJ2-7, with TRBD1 identical over 7 bases. After removal of 5 bases from V and 5 bases from J, the junction contained 6 bases not matched to a gene. Germline CDR1 SGHVS, CDR2 FQNEAQ. The CDR3 has 13 residues. CDR3 loop: CASSPGTAHEQYF. The CDR3 DNA follows: TGTGCCAGCAGCCCCGGGACAGCACACGAGCAGTACTTC.